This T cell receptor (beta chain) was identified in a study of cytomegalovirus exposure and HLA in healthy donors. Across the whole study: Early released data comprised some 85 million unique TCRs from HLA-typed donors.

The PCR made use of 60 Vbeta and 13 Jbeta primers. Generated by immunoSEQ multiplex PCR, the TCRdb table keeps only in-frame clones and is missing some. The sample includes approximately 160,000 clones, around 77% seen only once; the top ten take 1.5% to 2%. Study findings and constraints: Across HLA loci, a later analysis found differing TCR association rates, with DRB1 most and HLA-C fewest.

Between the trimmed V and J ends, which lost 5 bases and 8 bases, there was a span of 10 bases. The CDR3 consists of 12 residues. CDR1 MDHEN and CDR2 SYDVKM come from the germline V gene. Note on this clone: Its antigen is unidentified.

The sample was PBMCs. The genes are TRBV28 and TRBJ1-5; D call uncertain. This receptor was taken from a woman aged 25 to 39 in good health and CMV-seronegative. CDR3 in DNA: TGTGCCAGCAGTATCAGGCGGGAGCCCCAGCATTTT. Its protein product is CASSIRREPQHF.